The entry below describes one T cell receptor (beta chain). The antigen it binds to is not known. No much larger clone is present one base from it, and per-base qualities are unavailable. From each donor, a single peripheral blood sample of approximately 120 mL on average was drawn into heparinised tubes. Naive, central memory, regulatory and stem cell-like memory CD4+ T cells were sorted on a BD FACSAria II using a panel including CD45RO, CCR7, CD25, CD127, CD95 and CD27. Every sorted population had a purity above 95%. PBMCs were isolated right away by Lymphoprep density gradient centrifugation and were stained directly, without culture. So that batch effects would be minimized, each experiment stained and sorted samples in pairs, pairing one healthy donor with one patient. This sample is drawn from a study of beta chain features in type 1 diabetes (dated by TCRdb to between 2018 and 2020). With regard to the full study: Mean age, gender distribution, total cell number and subset yield did not differ between patients and healthy donors. A total of roughly 100 million sorted cells were examined across all samples, and the number of cells per subset was strongly correlated with RNA yield. In the study, recently diagnosed type 1 diabetes patients and matched healthy donors were compared on the TCRB repertoires of their sorted circulating CD4+ T cell subsets. Regulatory and stem cell-like memory subsets were obtained from only 8 patients and roughly eight healthy donors, while naive and central memory subsets were obtained from all 30 or so donors. General study outcomes and caveats: Because cDNA rather than genomic DNA was sequenced, highly expressing activated cells could have been over-represented, although no difference in activation and CD3 levels was found between groups. Type 1 diabetes patients showed a moderate but significant shortening of TCRB CDR3 length in all four CD4+ subsets. Fewer insertions and more nucleotide deletions at VDJ recombination sites were observed in patients with type 1 diabetes, implying thymic rearrangement abnormalities. PCR might favor shorter templates, but patient and control samples were amplified and corrected together, so any skew would affect both groups equally. Because the HLA sub-analyses included only small numbers of individuals, any influence of HLA type on TCRB rearrangement was left unresolved. The naive, central memory and regulatory TCRB repertoires appeared to resemble one another more closely among patients than among healthy donors.

The CDR3 runs 14 amino acids, cysteine and phenylalanine included. The read is trimmed to its CDR3 DNA, 42 bases read in frame from base 1. CDR1 is given as SGDLS and CDR2 as YYNGEE, both from the germline V gene. V lost 6 bases and J lost 1 base, and the count of bases not matched to a germline gene is 6. The entire isolated RNA was reverse transcribed using the High Capacity cDNA Reverse Transcription Kit, and thus expressed TCRB transcripts were sequenced. Deep immunoSEQ sequencing was applied to naive, central memory and regulatory T cell samples, giving an average of about 3.8 million total reads per sample. After sorted cells were lysed in RLT buffer, RNA was extracted with DNase-treated RNeasy Micro or Mini kits, with the choice depending on cell number. Each cell subset was processed separately to prevent cross-contamination, with patient and healthy donor samples processed together. Using the immunoSEQ multiplex PCR, TCRB sequences were amplified from cDNA into 87-bp fragments spanning the CDR3 region. Sequencing of the amplicons was performed on the Illumina HiSeq platform. The paper's data handling went like this. PCR bias was computationally corrected using synthetic template baselines, reads within Hamming distance 2 were collapsed, and singletons that could not be merged were discarded. Reads were aligned against IMGT to assign V, D and J genes, CDR3 length and insertions or deletions at six rearrangement sites. Within each subset, clonotype counts were normalized to the number of sorted cells before true diversity and Gini coefficients were calculated with the tcR R package. The overlap coefficient, calculated on TCRB nucleotide sequences, was used to measure repertoire sharing. Out-of-frame TCRB sequences from naive cells were analyzed to stand in for the pre-selection repertoire. Not all clones reach the TCRdb copy of this immuneACCESS table, which keeps in-frame sequences only. Checked studies attribute under half of the gap to unresolved V genes and leave the rest unexplained. V and J calls and clone size are given by that table; D and trimming were obtained from the DNA. The sample table lists 350,000 to 450,000 clones, more than 11% of them with a count of one. Of the sample, roughly 0.035% is held by the ten largest clones.

The chain is made from TRBV9 and TRBJ1-1; TRBD1 aligns with 7 central bases. The TCR comes from a man aged 25 to 45 in good health. Sequenced: naive CD4+ T cells from blood. The sample's cell subset or site label, in plain terms: true naive CD4+ T cells. CDR3 protein: CASKKGQSNTEAFF. The sequenced DNA is TGTGCCAGCAAAAAGGGACAGTCGAACACTGAAGCTTTCTTT. Beyond the CDR3, the reference TRBV9 and TRBJ1-1 genes provide the residues; the full variable domain reads: DSGVTQTPKHLITATGQRVTLRCSPRSGDLSVYWYQQSLDQGLQFLIQYYNGEERAKGNILERFSAQQFPDLHSELNLSSLELGDSALYFCASKKGQSNTEAFFGQGTRLTVV.